This TCR beta chain originates from a study of blood T cell repertoires in COVID-19 (dated by TCRdb to the early 2020s). A note on the overall study: The collaborator samples originated in the United States, Italy and Spain and spanned the acute and convalescent phases of COVID-19. The material from the prospective study consisted of cDNA or gDNA derived from T cells, B-cell-depleted T cells, or PBMCs. Subjects who had been exposed to COVID-19, were actively infected with it, or had recovered from it provided the deeply sampled blood TCRbeta repertoires that made up the dataset. The repertoires were released in a freely available public database intended as a resource for research on the immune response to SARS-CoV-2. Samples were obtained from the ongoing ImmuneRACE study (first 160 participants) and from 1,254 subjects provided by 6 global collaborators. The sample metadata nearly always contained a de-identified subject ID, COVID-19 status, age in years and sex. Where available, HLA class I and class II types were obtained from metadata supplied by the sample provider rather than from assay-based typing.

Study-level results and caveats: How much clinical and demographic metadata was included differed by source and by participant, and the metadata was provided uncurated.

In Seattle, one collaborating source enrolled patients while the infection was active and tracked those patients longitudinally over the course of disease. Whole blood was collected in K2EDTA tubes by collaborating institutions according to the institutions' own protocols. For TCRbeta analysis, collaborators shipped samples as frozen whole blood, isolated PBMCs, or DNA extracted from either of those sample types. TCRbeta CDR3 regions were amplified from genomic DNA by means of the immunoSEQ Assay, a bias-controlled multiplex PCR. In the source study's methods: The number of nucleated cells in each sample was estimated from the amplification of reference gene primers within the assay. To quantify the absolute abundance of each unique TCRbeta CDR3 rearrangement, sequence reads were collapsed and filtered. Productive Simpson clonality was computed per sample as the square root of Simpson's diversity index over productive rearrangements. Here the immuneACCESS table is served through TCRdb, limited to in-frame sequences with V and J called. Missing clones are a known gap in these copies; in checked studies unresolved V genes cover under half, and the rest lacks a known reason. V and J calls and clone size are as listed in that table; D and trimming were resolved from the DNA. The sample has under 300,000 clones on record, nearly 95% of them singletons. The top ten clones comprise over 0.8% of the sample.

Points on this clone: What this receptor recognizes is not known. The input lacks base qualities; no much larger clone sits a single base away.

According to the germline V gene (reference sequence), CDR1 reads WNHNN and CDR2 reads SYGVQD. Counted from cysteine to phenylalanine, this CDR3 has 15 amino acids. Only CDR3 DNA remains: 45 bases, in frame from the first base. V and J are truncated by 4 bases and 0 bases respectively, leaving an intervening sequence of 11 bases. Sequenced: peripheral blood. The chain is encoded by TRBV10-1 joined to TRBJ2-3; a tentative D call is TRBD2 (6 bases match). The source of this sequence is a man younger than 40 with COVID-19, enrolled during active disease. The nucleotide sequence is TGCGCCAGCAGTGGCTTACGGGGGAGCACAGATACGCAGTATTTT. This yields the protein CASSGLRGSTDTQYF.